The text below deals with one TCR beta chain. TCRdb reprocessed the 5' RACE reads and reports one entry per CDR3 protein, with no DNA. This sample's clone table lists nearly 450,000 distinct CDR3 sequences. The source of the sample is a study of monozygotic twins with inflammatory bowel disease. Germline loops: CDR1 SGHTA, CDR2 FQGNSA. CDR3 size: 15 residues. The sample consisted of blood. This receptor was obtained from a human donor with ulcerative colitis or Crohn's disease, or a healthy co-twin of an affected twin (not recorded which). V usage is TRBV7-2 and J usage is TRBJ2-1; checking the TCRdb D call of TRBD1 is not possible without DNA. Here the CDR3 reads CASSPVGQNYNEQFF.